The entry that follows covers one TCR beta chain sequence. Its antigen is undetermined. PCR amplification relied on 60 Vbeta primers (plus 13 Jbeta primers). Using immunoSEQ multiplex PCR, the repertoire was profiled, and TCRdb retains in-frame clones only, with some absent. This sample carries about 140,000 clones, roughly 68% of them seen once, and the ten largest clones take about 4.1%. Germline V gene sequence: CDR1 SGDLS, CDR2 YYNGEE. Germline trimming cut 0 bases from V and 6 bases from J; bases unmatched to any gene: 8. CDR3 length equals 15 residues. The data belong to a study of cytomegalovirus exposure and HLA in healthy donors. Study-wide results and caveats: Cytomegalovirus association was listed for 170 or so TCR beta chains. Reportedly, a later analysis found an Asian-associated ancestry cluster had fewer N-insertions than the roughly 700-donor mean.

This clonotype originated in a man aged 55-75 years in good health and CMV-seronegative. The specimen was PBMCs. The chain employs TRBV9 and TRBJ2-7; 8 bases fit TRBD1. The CDR3 loop is CASSVGTGSSAEQYF. The CDR3 nucleotides read TGTGCCAGCAGCGTAGGGACAGGGTCAAGCGCCGAGCAGTACTTC.